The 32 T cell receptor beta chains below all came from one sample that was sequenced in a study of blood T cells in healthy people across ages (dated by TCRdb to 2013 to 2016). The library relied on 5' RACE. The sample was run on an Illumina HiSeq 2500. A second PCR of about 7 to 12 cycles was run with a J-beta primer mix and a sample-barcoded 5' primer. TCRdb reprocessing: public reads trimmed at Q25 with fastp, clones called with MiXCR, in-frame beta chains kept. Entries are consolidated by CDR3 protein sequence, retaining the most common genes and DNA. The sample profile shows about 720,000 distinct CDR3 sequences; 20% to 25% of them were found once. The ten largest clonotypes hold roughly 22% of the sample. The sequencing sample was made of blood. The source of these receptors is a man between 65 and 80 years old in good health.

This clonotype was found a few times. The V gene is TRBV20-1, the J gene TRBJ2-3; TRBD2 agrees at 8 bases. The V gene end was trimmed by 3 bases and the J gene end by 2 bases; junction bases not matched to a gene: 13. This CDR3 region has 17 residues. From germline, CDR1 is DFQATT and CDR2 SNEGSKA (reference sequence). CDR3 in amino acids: CSARGTGGARYTDTQYF. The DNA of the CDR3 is TGCAGTGCTAGGGGGACGGGGGGGGCTAGATACACAGATACGCAGTATTTT.

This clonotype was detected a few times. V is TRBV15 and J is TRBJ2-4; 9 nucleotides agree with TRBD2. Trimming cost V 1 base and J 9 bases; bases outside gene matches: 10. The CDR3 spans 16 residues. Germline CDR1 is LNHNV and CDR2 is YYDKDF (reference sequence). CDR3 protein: CATSRVFGGGVVIQYF. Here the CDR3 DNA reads TGTGCCACCAGCAGAGTGTTCGGCGGGGGGGTTGTCATTCAGTACTTC.

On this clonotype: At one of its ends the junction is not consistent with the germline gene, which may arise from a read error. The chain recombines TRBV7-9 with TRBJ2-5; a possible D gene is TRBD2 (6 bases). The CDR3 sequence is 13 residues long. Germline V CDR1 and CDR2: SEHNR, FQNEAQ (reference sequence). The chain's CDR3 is CTSSSVGGETQYF. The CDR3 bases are TGTACCAGCAGCTCCGTGGGGGGAGAGACCCAGTACTTC.

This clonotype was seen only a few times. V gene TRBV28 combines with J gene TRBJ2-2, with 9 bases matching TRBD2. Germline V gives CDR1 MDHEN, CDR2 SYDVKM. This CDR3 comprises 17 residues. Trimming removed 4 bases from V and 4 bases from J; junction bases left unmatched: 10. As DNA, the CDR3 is TGTGCCAGCAGTTCCCCTCGGAGCGGGGGGATCACCGGGGAGCTGTTTTTT. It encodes CASSSPRSGGITGELFF. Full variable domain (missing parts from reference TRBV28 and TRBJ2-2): DVKVTQSSRYLVKRTGEKVFLECVQDMDHENMFWYRQDPGLGLRLIYFSYDVKMKEKGDIPEGYSVSREKKERFSLILESASTNQTSMYLCASSSPRSGGITGELFFGEGSRLTVL.

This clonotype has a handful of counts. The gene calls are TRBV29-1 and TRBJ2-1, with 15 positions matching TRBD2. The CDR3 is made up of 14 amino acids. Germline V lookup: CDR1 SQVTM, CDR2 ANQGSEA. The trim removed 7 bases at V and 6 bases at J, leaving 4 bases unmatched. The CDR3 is CSAGLAGGGNEQFF. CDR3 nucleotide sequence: TGCAGCGCTGGACTAGCGGGAGGGGGCAATGAGCAGTTCTTC.

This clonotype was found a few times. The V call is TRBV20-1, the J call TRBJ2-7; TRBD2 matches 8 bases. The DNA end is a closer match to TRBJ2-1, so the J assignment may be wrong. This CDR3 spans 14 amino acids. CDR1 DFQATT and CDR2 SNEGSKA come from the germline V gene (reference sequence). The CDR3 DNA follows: TGCAGTGTTCCAATGACGGGGGGGCCCCATGAGCAGTTCTTC. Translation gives CSVPMTGGPHEQFF.

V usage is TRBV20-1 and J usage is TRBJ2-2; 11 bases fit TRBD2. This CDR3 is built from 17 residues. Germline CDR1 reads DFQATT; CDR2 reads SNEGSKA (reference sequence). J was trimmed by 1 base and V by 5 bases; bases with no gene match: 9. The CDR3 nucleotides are TGCAGTGCTTCAAAGATAGCGGGGGGGAGGAACACCGGGGAGCTGTTTTTT. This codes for CSASKIAGGRNTGELFF.

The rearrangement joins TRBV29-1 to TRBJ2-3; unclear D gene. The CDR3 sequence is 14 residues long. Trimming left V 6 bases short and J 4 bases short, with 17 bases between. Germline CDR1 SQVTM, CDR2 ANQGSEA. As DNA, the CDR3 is TGCAGCGTCCATTTAGGACGCGGACCAGATACGCAGTATTTT. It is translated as CSVHLGRGPDTQYF.

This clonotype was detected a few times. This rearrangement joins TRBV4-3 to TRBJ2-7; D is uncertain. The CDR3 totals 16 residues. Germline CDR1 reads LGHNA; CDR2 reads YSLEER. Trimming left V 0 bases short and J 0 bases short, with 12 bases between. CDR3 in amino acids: CASSQDSTAYSYEQYF. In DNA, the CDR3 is TGCGCCAGCAGCCAAGATAGTACAGCCTACTCCTACGAGCAGTACTTC.

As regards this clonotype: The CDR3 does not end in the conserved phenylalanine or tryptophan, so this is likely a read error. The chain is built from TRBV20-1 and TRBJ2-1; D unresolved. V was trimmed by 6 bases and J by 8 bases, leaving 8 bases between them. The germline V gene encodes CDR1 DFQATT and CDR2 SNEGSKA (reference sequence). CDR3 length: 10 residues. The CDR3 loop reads CSAAHHEQFL. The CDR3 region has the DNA TGCAGTGCCGCCCATCATGAGCAGTTCCTC.

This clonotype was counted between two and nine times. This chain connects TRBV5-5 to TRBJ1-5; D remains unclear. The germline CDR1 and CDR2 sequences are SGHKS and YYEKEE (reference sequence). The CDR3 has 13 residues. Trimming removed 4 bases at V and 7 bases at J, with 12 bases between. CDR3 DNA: TGTGCCAGCAGCCCCGCGACGGCCCAGCCCCAGCATTTT. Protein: CASSPATAQPQHF. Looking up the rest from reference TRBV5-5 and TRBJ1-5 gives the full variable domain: DAGVTQSPTHLIKTRGQQVTLRCSPISGHKSVSWYQQVLGQGPQFIFQYYEKEERGRGNFPDRFSARQFPNYSSELNVNALLLGDSALYLCASSPATAQPQHFGDGTRLSIL.

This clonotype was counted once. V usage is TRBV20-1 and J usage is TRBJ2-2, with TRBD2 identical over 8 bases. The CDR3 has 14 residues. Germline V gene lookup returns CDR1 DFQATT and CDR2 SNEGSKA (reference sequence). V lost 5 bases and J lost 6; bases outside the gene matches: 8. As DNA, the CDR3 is TGCAGTGCTCCATCATCGGGGGGGCCCGGGGAGCTGTTTTTT. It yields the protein CSAPSSGGPGELFF.

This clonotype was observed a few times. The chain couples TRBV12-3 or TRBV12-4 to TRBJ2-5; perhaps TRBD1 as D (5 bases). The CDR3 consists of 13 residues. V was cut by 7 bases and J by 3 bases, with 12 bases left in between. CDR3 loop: CASTPDSKETQYF. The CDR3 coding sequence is TGTGCCAGCACCCCTGACAGCAAAGAGACCCAGTACTTC.

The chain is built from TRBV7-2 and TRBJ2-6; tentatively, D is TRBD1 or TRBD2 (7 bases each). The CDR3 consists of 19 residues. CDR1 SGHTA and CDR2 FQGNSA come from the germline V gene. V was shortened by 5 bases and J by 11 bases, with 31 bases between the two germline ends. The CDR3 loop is CASSAGQRGASMRPDVLTF. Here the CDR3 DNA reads TGTGCCAGCAGCGCGGGACAGCGGGGCGCCTCGATGCGACCCGACGTCCTGACTTTC.

CDR3 nucleotide sequence: TGTGCCAGCAGCAAAGCCTCCTACAATGAGCAGTTCTTC. Translation: CASSKASYNEQFF. The chain uses TRBV7-7 and TRBJ2-1; no clear D. The ends were cut back, 5 bases at V and 0 bases at J, with 5 bases in the middle. Per germline, CDR1 SSHAT and CDR2 FNYEAQ (reference sequence). The CDR3 consists of 13 residues.

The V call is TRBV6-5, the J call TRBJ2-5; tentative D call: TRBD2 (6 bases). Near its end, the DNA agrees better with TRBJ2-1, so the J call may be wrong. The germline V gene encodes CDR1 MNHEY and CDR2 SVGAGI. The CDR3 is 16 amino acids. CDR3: CASSFWAPTRSNEQFF. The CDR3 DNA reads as TGTGCCAGCAGTTTCTGGGCCCCGACTAGGTCGAATGAGCAGTTCTTC.

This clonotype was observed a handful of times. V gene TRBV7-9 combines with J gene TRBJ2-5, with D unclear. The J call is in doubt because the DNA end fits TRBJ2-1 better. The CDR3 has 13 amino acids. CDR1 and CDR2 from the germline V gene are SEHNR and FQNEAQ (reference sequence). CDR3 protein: CASSQPPSYEQFF. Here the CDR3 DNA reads TGTGCCAGCAGCCAGCCTCCCTCCTACGAGCAGTTCTTC.

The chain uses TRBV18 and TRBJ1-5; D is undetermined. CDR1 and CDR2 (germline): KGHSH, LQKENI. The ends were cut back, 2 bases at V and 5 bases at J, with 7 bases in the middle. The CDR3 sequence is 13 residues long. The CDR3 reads CASSPKRDQPQHF. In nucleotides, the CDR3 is TGTGCCAGCTCACCAAAAAGGGATCAGCCCCAGCATTTT.

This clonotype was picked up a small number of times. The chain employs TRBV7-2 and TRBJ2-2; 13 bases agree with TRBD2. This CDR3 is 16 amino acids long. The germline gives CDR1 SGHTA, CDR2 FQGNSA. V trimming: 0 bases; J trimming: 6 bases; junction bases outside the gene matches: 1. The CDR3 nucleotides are TGTGCCAGCAGCTTAGCGGGACTAGCGGGATCCGGGGAGCTGTTTTTT. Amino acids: CASSLAGLAGSGELFF.

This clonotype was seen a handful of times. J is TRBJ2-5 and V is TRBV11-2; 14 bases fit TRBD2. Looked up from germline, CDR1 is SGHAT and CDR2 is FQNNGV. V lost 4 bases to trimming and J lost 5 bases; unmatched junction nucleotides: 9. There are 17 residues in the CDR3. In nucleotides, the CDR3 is TGTGCCAGCAGCTCGGGACTAGCGGGGGCCCCCTGGGAGACCCAGTACTTC. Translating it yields CASSSGLAGAPWETQYF.

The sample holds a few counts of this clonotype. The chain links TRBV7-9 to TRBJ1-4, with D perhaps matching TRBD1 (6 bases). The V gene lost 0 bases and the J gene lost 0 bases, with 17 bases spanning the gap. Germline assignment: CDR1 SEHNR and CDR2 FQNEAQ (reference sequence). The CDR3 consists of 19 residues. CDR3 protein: CASSLAGGQFHATNEKLFF. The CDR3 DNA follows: TGTGCCAGCAGCTTAGCGGGAGGACAGTTCCATGCAACTAATGAAAAACTGTTTTTT.

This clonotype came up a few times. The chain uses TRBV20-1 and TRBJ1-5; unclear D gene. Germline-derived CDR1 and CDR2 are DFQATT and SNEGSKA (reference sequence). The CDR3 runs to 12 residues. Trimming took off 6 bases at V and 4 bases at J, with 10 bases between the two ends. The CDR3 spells CSARDLNQPQHF. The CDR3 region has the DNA TGCAGTGCCCGCGACCTTAATCAGCCCCAGCATTTT.

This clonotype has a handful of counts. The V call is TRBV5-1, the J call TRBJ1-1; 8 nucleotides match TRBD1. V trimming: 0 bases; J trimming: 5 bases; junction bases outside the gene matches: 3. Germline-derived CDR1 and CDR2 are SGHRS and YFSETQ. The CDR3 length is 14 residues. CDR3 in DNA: TGCGCCAGCAGCTTGGTACAGGGGGAAACTGAAGCTTTCTTT. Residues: CASSLVQGETEAFF.

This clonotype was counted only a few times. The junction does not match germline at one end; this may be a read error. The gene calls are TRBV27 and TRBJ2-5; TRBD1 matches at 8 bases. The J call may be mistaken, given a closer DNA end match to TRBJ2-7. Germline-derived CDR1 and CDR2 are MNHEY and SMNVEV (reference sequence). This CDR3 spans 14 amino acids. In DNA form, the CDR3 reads TGTACCAGCAGTTCTTGGACAGGGCGGTTCGAGCAGTACTTC. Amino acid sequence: CTSSSWTGRFEQYF.

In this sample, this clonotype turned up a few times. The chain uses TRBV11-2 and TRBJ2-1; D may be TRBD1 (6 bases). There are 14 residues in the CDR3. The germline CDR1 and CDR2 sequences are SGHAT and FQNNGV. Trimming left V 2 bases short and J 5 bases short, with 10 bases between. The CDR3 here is CASSLFRDNNEQFF. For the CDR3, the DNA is TGTGCCAGCAGCTTATTCAGGGACAACAATGAGCAGTTCTTC.

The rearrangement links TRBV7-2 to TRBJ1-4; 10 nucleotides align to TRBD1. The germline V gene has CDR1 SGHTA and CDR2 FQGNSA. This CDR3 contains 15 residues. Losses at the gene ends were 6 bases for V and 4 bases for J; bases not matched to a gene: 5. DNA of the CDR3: TGTGCCAGCAGACCCGGACAGGGGGATAATGAAAAACTGTTTTTT. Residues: CASRPGQGDNEKLFF.

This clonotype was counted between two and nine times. In DNA form, the CDR3 reads TGTGCCAGCTCACCACCGAGGCACTTGAACACTGAAGCTTTCTTT. Protein: CASSPPRHLNTEAFF. The chain is built from TRBV18 and TRBJ1-1; no clear D. CDR3 length: 15 residues. Looked up from germline, CDR1 is KGHSH and CDR2 is LQKENI. The germline V and J ends were trimmed by 0 bases and 0 bases, with 8 bases remaining between them.

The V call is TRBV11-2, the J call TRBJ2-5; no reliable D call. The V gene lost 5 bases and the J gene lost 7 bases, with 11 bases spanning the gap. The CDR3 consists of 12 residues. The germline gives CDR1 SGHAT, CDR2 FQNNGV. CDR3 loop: CASSLNIGTQYF. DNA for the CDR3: TGTGCCAGCAGCCTTAATATCGGGACCCAGTACTTC.

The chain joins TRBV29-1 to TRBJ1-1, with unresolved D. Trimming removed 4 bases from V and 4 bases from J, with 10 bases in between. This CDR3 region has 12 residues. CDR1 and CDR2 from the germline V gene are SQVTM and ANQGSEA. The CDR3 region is CSVAQVVTEAFF. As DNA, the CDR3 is TGCAGCGTTGCCCAGGTGGTCACTGAAGCTTTCTTT.

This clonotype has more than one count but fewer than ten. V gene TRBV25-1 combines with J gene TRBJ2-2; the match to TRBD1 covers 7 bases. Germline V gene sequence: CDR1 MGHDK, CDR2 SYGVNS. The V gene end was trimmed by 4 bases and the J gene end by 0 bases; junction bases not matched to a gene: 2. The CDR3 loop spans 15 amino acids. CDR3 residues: CASSVRGSNTGELFF. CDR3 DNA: TGTGCCAGCAGTGTCAGGGGGTCGAACACCGGGGAGCTGTTTTTT.

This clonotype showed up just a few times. CDR3 DNA: TGCAGCGTCGTGACAGGCGTGGGGGTCGATACGCAGTATTTT. Its translation: CSVVTGVGVDTQYF. The V gene is TRBV29-1, the J gene TRBJ2-3; weak D call: TRBD1 (6 bases). Trimming cost V 6 bases and J 6 bases, with 19 bases left between them. Germline values: CDR1 SQVTM, CDR2 ANQGSEA. There are 14 residues in the CDR3.

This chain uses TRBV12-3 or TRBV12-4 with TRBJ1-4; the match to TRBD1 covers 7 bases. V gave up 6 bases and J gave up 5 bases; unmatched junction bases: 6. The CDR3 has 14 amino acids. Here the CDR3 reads CASSQTGWNEKLFF. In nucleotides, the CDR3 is TGTGCCAGCAGCCAGACAGGGTGGAATGAAAAACTGTTTTTT.